This TCR beta chain was recorded in a study of blood T cell repertoires in COVID-19. V shed 5 bases and J shed 8 bases, with 10 bases lying between them. From germline, CDR1 is LGHNT and CDR2 FRNRAP. This CDR3 region has 13 residues. The table came from immunoSEQ multiplex PCR; TCRdb's copy has only in-frame clones and leaves some out. Here the sample spans fewer than 400,000 clones, 89% being singletons. The genes are TRBV12-5 and TRBJ1-6; perhaps TRBD1 as D (6 bases). The sample consisted of peripheral blood. This receptor was identified in a woman aged 25 to 39 with COVID-19, enrolled during active disease. The CDR3, as DNA: TGTGCTAGTGGTCAGGACAGTTATTCACCCCTCCACTTT. Translating it yields CASGQDSYSPLHF.